The 22 T cell receptor beta chains in this list originate from one sample, sequenced in a study of blood T cell repertoires in COVID-19. Clones were read by immunoSEQ multiplex PCR, and TCRdb kept only the in-frame ones, dropping some. The sample yields roughly 280,000 clones, about 87% seen once. The sequenced sample was PBMCs or T cells enriched from blood (not recorded which). Receptor source: a woman aged 50 to 65 who had recovered from COVID-19.

The V and J genes are TRBV19 and TRBJ2-3, with D possibly TRBD2 on 5 matching bases. The CDR3 totals 14 residues. Germline assignment: CDR1 LNHDA and CDR2 SQIVND (reference sequence). V was trimmed by 4 bases and J by 5 bases, leaving 13 bases between them. CDR3 nucleotides: TGTGCCAGTAGTAGAACAATCACTAGAGATACGCAGTATTTT. It yields the protein CASSRTITRDTQYF.

This sequence joins TRBV29-1 and TRBJ1-2; D might be TRBD1 (6 bases). Trimming stripped 1 base from V and 3 bases from J, with 21 bases between. Germline V CDR1 and CDR2: SQVTM, ANQGSEA. The CDR3 is 17 amino acids. Written as DNA, the CDR3 is TGCAGCGTTGAAGGGAGGTCAGGGGCGACCTACGACTATGGCTACACCTTC. Translated: CSVEGRSGATYDYGYTF.

The chain joins TRBV19 to TRBJ2-7; TRBD2 agrees at 12 bases. This CDR3 is 17 amino acids long. The V gene end was trimmed by 5 bases and the J gene end by 0 bases; junction bases not matched to a gene: 8. Per germline, CDR1 LNHDA and CDR2 SQIVND (reference sequence). CDR3 residues: CASSGRGLAGLSYEQYF. CDR3 bases: TGTGCCAGTAGTGGCCGCGGACTAGCGGGACTCTCCTACGAGCAGTACTTC.

This clone has just a few counts. This chain links TRBV28 with TRBJ1-1; D remains unclear. Trimming shortened V by 7 bases and J by 11 bases, and 11 bases separated the two germline ends. Germline loops: CDR1 MDHEN, CDR2 SYDVKM. The CDR3 length is 10 residues. CDR3 region: CASNGRDAFF. CDR3 bases: TGTGCCAGCAATGGCCGGGATGCTTTCTTT.

The chain is built from TRBV18 and TRBJ1-6; 9 positions match TRBD1. The germline V gene encodes CDR1 KGHSH and CDR2 LQKENI. V shed 2 bases, J shed 7 bases, and the junction held 0 bases outside the gene matches. The CDR3 extends over 14 amino acids. The CDR3 nucleotides are TGTGCCAGCTCACCAGGGACAGGGAATTCACCCCTCCACTTT. Translated, it gives CASSPGTGNSPLHF. Based on the CDR3 plus reference TRBV18 and TRBJ1-6, the full variable domain is NAGVMQNPRHLVRRRGQEARLRCSPMKGHSHVYWYRQLPEEGLKFMVYLQKENIIDESGMPKERFSAEFPKEGPSILRIQQVVRGDSAAYFCASSPGTGNSPLHFGNGTRLTVT.

J is TRBJ2-3 and V is TRBV11-3; 9 bases are shared with TRBD2. Germline V gives CDR1 SGHNT, CDR2 YENEEA. CDR3 size: 17 residues. Trimming took 3 bases from V and 6 from J; bases not matched to a gene: 13. The CDR3 is CASSLGLAAMGADTQYF. CDR3 coding DNA: TGTGCCAGCAGCTTGGGACTAGCAGCAATGGGGGCCGATACGCAGTATTTT.

This chain joins TRBV7-2 and TRBJ2-2; D possibly corresponds to TRBD1 (8 bases). The germline V gene has CDR1 SGHTA and CDR2 FQGNSA. This CDR3 has 16 amino acids. The V end lost 4 bases, the J end lost 4 bases, and 16 bases lay between the germline ends. CDR3: CASSWEGQETTGELFF. The CDR3 region has the DNA TGTGCCAGCAGCTGGGAGGGACAGGAGACCACCGGGGAGCTGTTTTTT.

V is TRBV30 and J is TRBJ2-2, with D hard to call. V was clipped by 0 bases and J by 4 bases, with 9 bases between them. The germline V gene encodes CDR1 GTSNPN and CDR2 SVGIG (reference sequence). CDR3 length: 14 residues. This CDR3 is CAWSVLLGTGELFF. The CDR3 bases are TGTGCCTGGAGTGTACTTCTAGGCACCGGGGAGCTGTTTTTT. Variable domain in full (rest from reference TRBV30 and TRBJ2-2): SQTIHQWPATLVQPVGSPLSLECTVEGTSNPNLYWYRQAAGRGLQLLFYSVGIGQISSEVPQNLSASRPQDRQFILSSKKLLLSDSGFYLCAWSVLLGTGELFFGEGSRLTVL.

The chain uses TRBV6-2 or TRBV6-3 and TRBJ1-4; possible D gene TRBD1, 6 bases. V was trimmed by 2 bases and J by 2 bases, leaving 18 bases between them. Per the germline V gene, CDR1 is MNHEY and CDR2 is SVGEGT. The CDR3 totals 18 residues. The CDR3 nucleotides read TGTGCCAGCAGTTACGGGGGCCATCAAGAACTGACTAATGAAAAACTGTTTTTT. Protein product: CASSYGGHQELTNEKLFF.

The chain carries TRBV5-1 and TRBJ1-1; 8 nucleotides line up with TRBD1. Germline CDR1 is SGHRS and CDR2 is YFSETQ. V dropped 4 bases and J dropped 0; count of bases not matched to a gene: 5. The CDR3 extends over 15 amino acids. The CDR3 DNA reads TGCGCCAGCAGCGCGTCAGGGGGCCTGAACACTGAAGCTTTCTTT. Encoded protein: CASSASGGLNTEAFF. The variable domain in full, completed from reference TRBV5-1 and TRBJ1-1, reads KAGVTQTPRYLIKTRGQQVTLSCSPISGHRSVSWYQQTPGQGLQFLFEYFSETQRNKGNFPGRFSGRQFSNSRSEMNVSTLELGDSALYLCASSASGGLNTEAFFGQGTRLTVV.

The table lists this clone with a few counts. The J gene is TRBJ1-5, the V gene TRBV18, with 7 bases lining up with TRBD1. Germline V gives CDR1 KGHSH, CDR2 LQKENI. The CDR3 contains 14 residues. Trimming took 2 bases from V and 6 from J; bases not matched to a gene: 4. The CDR3 loop is CASSPTGAIQPQHF. DNA for the CDR3: TGTGCCAGCTCACCAACAGGGGCAATTCAGCCCCAGCATTTT.

The chain is built from TRBV6-5 and TRBJ1-3, with unresolved D. The CDR3 length is 15 residues. CDR1 is MNHEY, CDR2 SVGAGI, per germline. V lost 7 bases to trimming and J lost 0 bases, with 13 bases between them. The chain's CDR3 is CASTKSISSGNTIYF. The CDR3 DNA is TGTGCCAGCACTAAGAGTATTAGCTCTGGAAACACCATATATTTT.

The chain links TRBV30 to TRBJ2-7; weak D call: TRBD1 (6 bases). Germline loops: CDR1 GTSNPN, CDR2 SVGIG (reference sequence). The germline V and J ends were trimmed by 2 bases and 5 bases, with 13 bases remaining between them. CDR3 length: 13 amino acids. CDR3 sequence: CAWSMDRADEQYF. The CDR3 region has the DNA TGTGCCTGGAGTATGGACAGAGCGGACGAGCAGTACTTC.

The chain carries TRBV6-4 and TRBJ1-2, with D unresolved. V lost 5 bases to trimming and J lost 6 bases, with 16 bases between them. The V gene's germline CDR1 is MRHNA and CDR2 SNTAGT. This CDR3 contains 14 residues. The DNA of the CDR3 is TGTGCCAGCAGTATAGATCGGACGGGAGATGGCTACACCTTC. It specifies CASSIDRTGDGYTF.

This clone has only a few counts. The rearrangement uses TRBV27 and TRBJ2-5, with TRBD2 matching over 8 bases. The V gene's germline CDR1 is MNHEY and CDR2 SMNVEV (reference sequence). V was pared by 3 bases and J by 2 bases, with 5 bases of the junction left unmatched. The CDR3 has 15 residues. The CDR3 nucleotides are TGTGCCAGCAGTTTTAGCGGGGACCGACAAGAGACCCAGTACTTC. It specifies CASSFSGDRQETQYF.

Turning to this clone: The identical CDR3 is also encoded by other nucleotide sequences in the sample. The chain has TRBV18 and TRBJ2-5, with D perhaps TRBD1 (6 bases). This CDR3 region has 13 residues. Per germline, CDR1 KGHSH and CDR2 LQKENI. V lost 4 bases to trimming and J lost 2 bases, with 8 bases between them. The CDR3 DNA reads as TGTGCCAGCTCACTTGGACAGCAAGAGACCCAGTACTTC. Its translation is CASSLGQQETQYF.

This CDR3 reads CASSLSPSGANEQFF. The CDR3 nucleotides are TGTGCCAGCAGCTTGTCGCCTAGCGGGGCCAATGAGCAGTTCTTC. This sequence joins TRBV5-4 and TRBJ2-1; TRBD2 aligns across 9 bases. This CDR3 is built from 15 residues. After removal of 1 base from V and 6 bases from J, the junction contained 5 bases not matched to a gene. Looked up from germline, CDR1 is SGHNT and CDR2 is YYREEE (reference sequence).

V usage is TRBV7-9 and J usage is TRBJ2-7; D may be TRBD2 (6 bases). The CDR3 is made up of 15 amino acids. Germline CDR1 SEHNR, CDR2 FQNEAQ (reference sequence). V was shortened by 6 bases and J by 5 bases, with 20 bases between the two germline ends. CDR3 region: CASSLHGLTGNEQYF. The CDR3 DNA is TGTGCCAGCAGTCTCCATGGACTAACCGGCAACGAGCAGTACTTC.

The rearrangement uses TRBV6-5 and TRBJ1-1; 8 nucleotides align to TRBD1. The CDR3 totals 14 residues. CDR1 and CDR2 (germline): MNHEY, SVGAGI. V shed 5 bases, J shed 6 bases, and the junction held 8 bases outside the gene matches. The CDR3 nucleotides are TGTGCCAGCAGTAAACTCGACAGGGGCGCTGAAGCTTTCTTT. Translation gives CASSKLDRGAEAFF.

The J gene is TRBJ2-7, the V gene TRBV28; 13 bases line up with TRBD2. Germline V lookup: CDR1 MDHEN, CDR2 SYDVKM. The CDR3 is 14 residues long. J gave up 7 bases and V 7 bases, and 7 bases lay outside the gene matches. Written as DNA, the CDR3 is TGTGCCAGCACCCTCGGGACTAGCGGGATAGAGCAGTACTTC. Encoded protein: CASTLGTSGIEQYF.

This clone appeared a few times. This chain uses TRBV6-5 with TRBJ2-1; the D gene is possibly TRBD1 (6 bases). V lost 5 bases to trimming and J lost 9 bases, with 14 bases between them. Germline lookup yields CDR1 MNHEY and CDR2 SVGAGI. The CDR3 has 13 residues. The CDR3 nucleotides read TGTGCCAGCAGTAGGGGGTCCGTCGTTGAGCAGTTCTTC. This gives the protein CASSRGSVVEQFF.

V and J are TRBV28 and TRBJ1-2; 9 bases are a match to TRBD1. Germline V gives CDR1 MDHEN, CDR2 SYDVKM. J lost 8 bases, V lost 3 bases, and 16 bases had no gene match. The CDR3 length is 17 residues. CDR3 residues: CASSFGHLTGTGKGYTF. The CDR3 coding sequence is TGTGCCAGCAGTTTTGGACATCTGACCGGGACAGGGAAAGGCTACACCTTC.